Presented here are 9 T cell receptor beta chains from one specimen sequenced in a study of blood T cell repertoires in COVID-19. Clones were read by immunoSEQ multiplex PCR, and TCRdb kept only the in-frame ones, dropping some. The repertoire holds approximately 260,000 clones, about 80% seen once, with around 3.6% in the top ten. Sample: PBMCs or T cells enriched from blood (not recorded which). The receptors were sampled from a man in his fifties who had recovered from COVID-19.

The chain employs TRBV11-2 and TRBJ2-7; weak D call: TRBD2 (5 bases). The CDR3 spans 16 residues. In germline, CDR1 is SGHAT, CDR2 FQNNGV. Trimming removed 1 base from V and 7 bases from J, with 20 bases in between. The CDR3 reads CASSLGGRPTSEEQYF. CDR3 nucleotide sequence: TGTGCCAGCAGCTTAGGAGGGAGACCTACTTCTGAGGAGCAGTACTTC.

The chain is built from TRBV7-8 and TRBJ2-7, with 9 bases matching TRBD1. Germline-derived CDR1 and CDR2 are SGHVS and FQNEAQ. The CDR3 contains 19 residues. V trimming: 3 bases; J trimming: 5 bases; junction bases outside the gene matches: 20. Here the CDR3 reads CASSLTGTGNTFWGNEQYF. The CDR3 DNA reads as TGTGCCAGCAGCTTGACCGGGACAGGGAATACATTTTGGGGAAACGAGCAGTACTTC.

This chain connects TRBV28 to TRBJ1-5; no definite D call. The CDR3 has 14 residues. Germline CDR1 and CDR2: MDHEN and SYDVKM. V was shortened by 7 bases and J by 3 bases, with 13 bases between the two germline ends. The CDR3 spells CASNYPGLNQPQHF. CDR3 DNA sequence: TGTGCCAGCAACTATCCCGGACTCAATCAGCCCCAGCATTTT. Full variable domain (remainder filled in from reference TRBV28 and TRBJ1-5): DVKVTQSSRYLVKRTGEKVFLECVQDMDHENMFWYRQDPGLGLRLIYFSYDVKMKEKGDIPEGYSVSREKKERFSLILESASTNQTSMYLCASNYPGLNQPQHFGDGTRLSIL.

This clone was seen more than once but under ten times. The chain has TRBV24-1 and TRBJ2-2; 12 bases match TRBD2. This CDR3 comprises 19 residues. J gave up 0 bases and V 1 base, and 5 bases lay outside the gene matches. Germline loops: CDR1 KGHDR, CDR2 SFDVKD. CDR3 DNA: TGTGCCACCAGTGATTTATACTGGACTAGCGGGACGAACACCGGGGAGCTGTTTTTT. Translation gives CATSDLYWTSGTNTGELFF.

The gene calls are TRBV6-1 and TRBJ2-7, with 16 bases identical to TRBD2. This CDR3 comprises 17 residues. Germline V lookup: CDR1 MNHNS, CDR2 SASEGT. Unmatched junction bases numbered 7, after V lost 3 bases and J lost 5 bases. CDR3 residues: CASSDPGLAGGSNEQYF. Written as DNA, the CDR3 is TGTGCCAGCAGTGACCCGGGACTAGCGGGGGGGTCAAACGAGCAGTACTTC.

The rearrangement links TRBV2 to TRBJ1-2, with TRBD1 matching over 7 bases. The CDR3 is made up of 13 amino acids. CDR1 is SNHLY and CDR2 is FYNNEI in the germline V gene. The V gene end was trimmed by 6 bases and the J gene end by 6 bases; junction bases not matched to a gene: 7. CDR3 DNA: TGTGCCAGCAGGGGGAGGACAGGCGATGGCTACACCTTC. This translates into CASRGRTGDGYTF.

V and J are TRBV4-2 and TRBJ2-7; 9 nucleotides align to TRBD1. The CDR3 loop spans 15 amino acids. V dropped 4 bases and J dropped 4; count of bases not matched to a gene: 8. The germline CDR1 and CDR2 sequences are LGHNA and YNFKEQ. Written as DNA, the CDR3 is TGTGCCAGCAGCCCTCTGACGGGACAGGGATACGAGCAGTACTTC. This sequence encodes CASSPLTGQGYEQYF.

This chain uses TRBV18 with TRBJ2-1, with D perhaps matching TRBD2 (7 bases). The CDR3 consists of 14 residues. V lost 4 bases and J 3 bases, leaving 10 bases between the germline ends. Germline CDR1 is KGHSH and CDR2 is LQKENI. The DNA for the CDR3 is TGTGCCAGCTCACAGGGAGGGGGCTACAATGAGCAGTTCTTC. It is translated as CASSQGGGYNEQFF. Variable domain in full (rest from reference TRBV18 and TRBJ2-1): NAGVMQNPRHLVRRRGQEARLRCSPMKGHSHVYWYRQLPEEGLKFMVYLQKENIIDESGMPKERFSAEFPKEGPSILRIQQVVRGDSAAYFCASSQGGGYNEQFFGPGTRLTVL.

The chain uses TRBV7-3 and TRBJ2-1, with a possible D match to TRBD2 (6 bases). CDR3 length: 12 residues. The germline gives CDR1 SGHTA, CDR2 FQGTGA. V lost 2 bases to trimming and J lost 15 bases, with 14 bases between them. The DNA of the CDR3 is TGTGCCAGCAGCTTAGGGGGGACTGTTTGGTTCTTC. This encodes CASSLGGTVWFF.